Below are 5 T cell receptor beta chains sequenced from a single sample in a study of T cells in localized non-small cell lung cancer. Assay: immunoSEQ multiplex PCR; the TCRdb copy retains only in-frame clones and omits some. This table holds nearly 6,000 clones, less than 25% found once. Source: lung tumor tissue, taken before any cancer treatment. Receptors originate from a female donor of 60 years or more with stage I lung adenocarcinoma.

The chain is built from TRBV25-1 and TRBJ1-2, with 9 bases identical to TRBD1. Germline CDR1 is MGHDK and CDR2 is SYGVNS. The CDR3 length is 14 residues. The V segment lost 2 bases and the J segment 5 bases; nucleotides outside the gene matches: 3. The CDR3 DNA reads TGTGCCAGCAGTGAACAGGGACAGGGTTATGGCTACACCTTC. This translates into CASSEQGQGYGYTF.

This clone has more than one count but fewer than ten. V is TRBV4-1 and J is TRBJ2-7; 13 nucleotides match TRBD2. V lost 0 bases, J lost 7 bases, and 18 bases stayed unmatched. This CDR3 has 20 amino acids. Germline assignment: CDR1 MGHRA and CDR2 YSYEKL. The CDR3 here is CASSQDLKRGLAGSPREQYF. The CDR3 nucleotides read TGCGCCAGCAGCCAAGATTTAAAGCGGGGACTAGCGGGAAGCCCACGGGAGCAGTACTTC.

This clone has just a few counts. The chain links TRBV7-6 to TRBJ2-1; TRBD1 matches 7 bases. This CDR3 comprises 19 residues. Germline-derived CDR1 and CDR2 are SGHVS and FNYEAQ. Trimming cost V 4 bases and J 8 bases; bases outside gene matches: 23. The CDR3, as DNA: TGTGCCAGCAGCTGGGCAGAAACAGGGGTACCCTCGTCTTTGGATGAGCAGTTCTTC. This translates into CASSWAETGVPSSLDEQFF.

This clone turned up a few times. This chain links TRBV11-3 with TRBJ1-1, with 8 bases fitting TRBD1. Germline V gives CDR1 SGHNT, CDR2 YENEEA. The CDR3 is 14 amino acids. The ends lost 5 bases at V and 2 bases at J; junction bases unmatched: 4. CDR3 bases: TGTGCCAGCAGCCCAGGGGGCTTCAACACTGAAGCTTTCTTT. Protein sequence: CASSPGGFNTEAFF.

CDR3 sequence reads: CASRWGAGSTYEQYF. The CDR3 region has the DNA TGCGCCAGCCGTTGGGGGGCAGGGTCAACCTACGAGCAGTACTTC. The rearrangement uses TRBV5-1 and TRBJ2-7; D could derive from TRBD1 or TRBD2 (6 bases each). The germline V gene encodes CDR1 SGHRS and CDR2 YFSETQ. Trimming removed 7 bases from V and 2 bases from J, with 19 bases in between. CDR3 size: 15 residues.